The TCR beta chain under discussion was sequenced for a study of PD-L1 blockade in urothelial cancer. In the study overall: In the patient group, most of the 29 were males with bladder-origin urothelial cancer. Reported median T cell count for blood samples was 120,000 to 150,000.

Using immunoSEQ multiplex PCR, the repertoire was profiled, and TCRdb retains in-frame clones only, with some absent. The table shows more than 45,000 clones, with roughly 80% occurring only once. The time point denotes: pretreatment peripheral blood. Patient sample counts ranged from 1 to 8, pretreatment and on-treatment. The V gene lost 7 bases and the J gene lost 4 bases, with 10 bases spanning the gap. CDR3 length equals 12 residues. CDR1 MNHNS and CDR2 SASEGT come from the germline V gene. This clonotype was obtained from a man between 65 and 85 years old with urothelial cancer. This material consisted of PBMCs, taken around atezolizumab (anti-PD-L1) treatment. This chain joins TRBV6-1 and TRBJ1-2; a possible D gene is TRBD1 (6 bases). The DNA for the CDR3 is TGTGCCAGCACGACAGGCCCCTATGGCTACACCTTC. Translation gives CASTTGPYGYTF.